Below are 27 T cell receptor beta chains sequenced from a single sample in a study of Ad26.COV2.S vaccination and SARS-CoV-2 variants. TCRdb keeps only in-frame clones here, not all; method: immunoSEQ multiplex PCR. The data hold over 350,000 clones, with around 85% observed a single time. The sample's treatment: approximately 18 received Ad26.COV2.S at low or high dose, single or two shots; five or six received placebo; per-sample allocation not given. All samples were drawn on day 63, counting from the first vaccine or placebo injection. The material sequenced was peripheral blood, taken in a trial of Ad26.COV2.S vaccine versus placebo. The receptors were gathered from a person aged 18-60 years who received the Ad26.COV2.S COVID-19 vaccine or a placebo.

This CDR3 is CASSFRTGDYGYTF. CDR3 DNA: TGTGCCAGCAGCTTTCGGACAGGCGACTATGGCTACACCTTC. The chain combines TRBV5-4 with TRBJ1-2; 7 nucleotides match TRBD1. V lost 2 bases to trimming and J lost 3 bases; unmatched junction nucleotides: 4. In germline, CDR1 is SGHNT, CDR2 YYREEE (reference sequence). The CDR3 sequence is 14 residues long.

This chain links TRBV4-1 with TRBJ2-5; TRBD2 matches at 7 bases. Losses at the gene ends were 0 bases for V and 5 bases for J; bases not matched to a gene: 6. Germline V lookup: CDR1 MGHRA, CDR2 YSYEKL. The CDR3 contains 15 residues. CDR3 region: CASSQDTSVRETQYF. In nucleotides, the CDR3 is TGCGCCAGCAGCCAAGATACTAGCGTCCGCGAGACCCAGTACTTC.

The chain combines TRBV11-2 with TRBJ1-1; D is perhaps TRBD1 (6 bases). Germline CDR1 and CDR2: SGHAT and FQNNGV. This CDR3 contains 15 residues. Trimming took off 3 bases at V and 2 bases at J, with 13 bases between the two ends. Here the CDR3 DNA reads TGTGCCAGCAGCTTTAACAGGGAAAGAAACACTGAAGCTTTCTTT. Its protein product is CASSFNRERNTEAFF. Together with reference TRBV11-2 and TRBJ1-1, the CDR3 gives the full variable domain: EAGVAQSPRYKIIEKRQSVAFWCNPISGHATLYWYQQILGQGPKLLIQFQNNGVVDDSQLPKDRFSAERLKGVDSTLKIQPAKLEDSAVYLCASSFNRERNTEAFFGQGTRLTVV.

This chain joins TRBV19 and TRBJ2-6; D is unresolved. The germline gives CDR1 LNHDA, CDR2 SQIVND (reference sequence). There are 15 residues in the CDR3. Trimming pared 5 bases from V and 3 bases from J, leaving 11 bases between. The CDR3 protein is CASSVRHSGANVLTF. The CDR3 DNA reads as TGTGCCAGTAGTGTTCGACATAGTGGGGCCAACGTCCTGACTTTC.

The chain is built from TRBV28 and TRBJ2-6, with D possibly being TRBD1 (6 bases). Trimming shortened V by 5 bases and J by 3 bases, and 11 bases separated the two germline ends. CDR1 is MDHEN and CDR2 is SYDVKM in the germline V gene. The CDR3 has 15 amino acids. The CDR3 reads CASSRQGHGANVLTF. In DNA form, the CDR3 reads TGTGCCAGCAGTCGGCAGGGGCATGGGGCCAACGTCCTGACTTTC.

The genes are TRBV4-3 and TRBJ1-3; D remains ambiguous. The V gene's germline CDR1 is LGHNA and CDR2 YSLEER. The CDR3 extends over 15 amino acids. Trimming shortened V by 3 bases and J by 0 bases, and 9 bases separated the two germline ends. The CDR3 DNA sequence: TGCGCCAGCAGCCATGTAGGAAGCTCTGGAAACACCATATATTTT. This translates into CASSHVGSSGNTIYF.

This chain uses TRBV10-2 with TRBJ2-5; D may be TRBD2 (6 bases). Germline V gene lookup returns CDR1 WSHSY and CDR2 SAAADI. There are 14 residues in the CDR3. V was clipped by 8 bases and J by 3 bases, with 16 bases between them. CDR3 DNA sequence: TGCGCCAGCCGGCGGGTTACGGGGGAAGAGACCCAGTACTTC. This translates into CASRRVTGEETQYF.

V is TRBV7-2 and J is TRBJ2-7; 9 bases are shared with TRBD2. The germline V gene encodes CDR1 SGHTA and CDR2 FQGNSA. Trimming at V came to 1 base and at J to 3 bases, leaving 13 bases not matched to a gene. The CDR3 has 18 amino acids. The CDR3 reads CASSLDGWPAGGHYEQYF. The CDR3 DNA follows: TGTGCCAGCAGCTTAGATGGTTGGCCAGCGGGGGGTCACTACGAGCAGTACTTC.

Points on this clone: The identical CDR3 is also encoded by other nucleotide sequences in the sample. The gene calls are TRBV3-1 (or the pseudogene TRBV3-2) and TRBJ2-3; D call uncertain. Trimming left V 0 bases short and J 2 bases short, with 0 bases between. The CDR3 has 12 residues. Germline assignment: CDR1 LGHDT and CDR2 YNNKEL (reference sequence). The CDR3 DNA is TGTGCCAGCAGCCAAGACACAGATACGCAGTATTTT. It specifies CASSQDTDTQYF.

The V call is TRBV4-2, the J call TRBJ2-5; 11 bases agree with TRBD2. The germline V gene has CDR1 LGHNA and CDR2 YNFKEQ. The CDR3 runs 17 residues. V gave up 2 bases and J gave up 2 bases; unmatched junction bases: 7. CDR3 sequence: CASSQLLAGGSQETQYF. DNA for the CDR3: TGTGCCAGCAGCCAACTCCTAGCGGGGGGATCACAAGAGACCCAGTACTTC.

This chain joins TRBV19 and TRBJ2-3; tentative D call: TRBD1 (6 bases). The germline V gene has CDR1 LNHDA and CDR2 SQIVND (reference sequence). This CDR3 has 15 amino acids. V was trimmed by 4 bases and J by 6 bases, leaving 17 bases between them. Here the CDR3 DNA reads TGTGCCAGTAGTACCGGACAGTATCAGGGGGATACGCAGTATTTT. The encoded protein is CASSTGQYQGDTQYF. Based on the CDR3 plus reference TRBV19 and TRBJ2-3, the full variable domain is DGGITQSPKYLFRKEGQNVTLSCEQNLNHDAMYWYRQDPGQGLRLIYYSQIVNDFQKGDIAEGYSVSREKKESFPLTVTSAQKNPTAFYLCASSTGQYQGDTQYFGPGTRLTVL.

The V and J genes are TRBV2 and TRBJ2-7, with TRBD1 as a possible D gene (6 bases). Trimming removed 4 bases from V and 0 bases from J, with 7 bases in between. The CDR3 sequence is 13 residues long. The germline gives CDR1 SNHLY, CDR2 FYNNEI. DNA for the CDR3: TGTGCCAGCAGTGGGGACACCTCCTACGAGCAGTACTTC. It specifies CASSGDTSYEQYF. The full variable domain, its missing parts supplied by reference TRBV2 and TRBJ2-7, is EPEVTQTPSHQVTQMGQEVILRCVPISNHLYFYWYRQILGQKVEFLVSFYNNEISEKSEIFDDQFSVERPDGSNFTLKIRSTKLEDSAMYFCASSGDTSYEQYFGPGTRLTVT.

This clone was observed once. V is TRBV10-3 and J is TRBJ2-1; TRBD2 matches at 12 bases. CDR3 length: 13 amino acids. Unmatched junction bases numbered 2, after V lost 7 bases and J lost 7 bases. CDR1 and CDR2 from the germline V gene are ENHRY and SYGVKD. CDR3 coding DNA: TGTGCCATCACTAGCGGGGGGGGAAATGAGCAGTTCTTC. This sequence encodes CAITSGGGNEQFF.

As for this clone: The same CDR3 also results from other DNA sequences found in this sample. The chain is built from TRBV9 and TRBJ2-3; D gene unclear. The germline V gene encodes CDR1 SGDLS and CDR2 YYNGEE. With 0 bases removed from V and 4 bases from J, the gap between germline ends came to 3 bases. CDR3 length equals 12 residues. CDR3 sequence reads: CASSVAADTQYF. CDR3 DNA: TGTGCCAGCAGCGTAGCTGCAGATACGCAGTATTTT. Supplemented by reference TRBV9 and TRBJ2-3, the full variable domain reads DSGVTQTPKHLITATGQRVTLRCSPRSGDLSVYWYQQSLDQGLQFLIQYYNGEERAKGNILERFSAQQFPDLHSELNLSSLELGDSALYFCASSVAADTQYFGPGTRLTVL.

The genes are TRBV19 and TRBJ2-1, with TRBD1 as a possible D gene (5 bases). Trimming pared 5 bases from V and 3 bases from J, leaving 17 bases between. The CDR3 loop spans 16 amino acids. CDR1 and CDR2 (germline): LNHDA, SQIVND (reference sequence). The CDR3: CASSSPSHRLYNEQFF. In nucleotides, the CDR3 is TGTGCCAGTAGTTCCCCCTCGCACAGGCTCTACAATGAGCAGTTCTTC.

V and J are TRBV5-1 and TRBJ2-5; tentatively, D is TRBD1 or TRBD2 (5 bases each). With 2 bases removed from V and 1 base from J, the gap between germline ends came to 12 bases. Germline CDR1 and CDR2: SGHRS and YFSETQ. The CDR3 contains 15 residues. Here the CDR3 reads CASSFLGTAQETQYF. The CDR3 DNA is TGCGCCAGCAGCTTTCTTGGGACGGCCCAAGAGACCCAGTACTTC.

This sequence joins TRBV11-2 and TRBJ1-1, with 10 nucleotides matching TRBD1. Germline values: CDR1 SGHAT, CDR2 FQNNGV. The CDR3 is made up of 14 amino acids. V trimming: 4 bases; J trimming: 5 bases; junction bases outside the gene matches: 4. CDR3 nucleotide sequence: TGTGCCAGCAGCTGGGGGACAGGGGTGACTGAAGCTTTCTTT. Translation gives CASSWGTGVTEAFF.

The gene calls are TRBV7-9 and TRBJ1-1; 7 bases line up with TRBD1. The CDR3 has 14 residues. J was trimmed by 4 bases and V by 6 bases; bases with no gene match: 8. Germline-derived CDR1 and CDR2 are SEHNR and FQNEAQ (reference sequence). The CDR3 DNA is TGTGCCAGCAGTATTACAGGGGCTGCCACTGAAGCTTTCTTT. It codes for CASSITGAATEAFF.

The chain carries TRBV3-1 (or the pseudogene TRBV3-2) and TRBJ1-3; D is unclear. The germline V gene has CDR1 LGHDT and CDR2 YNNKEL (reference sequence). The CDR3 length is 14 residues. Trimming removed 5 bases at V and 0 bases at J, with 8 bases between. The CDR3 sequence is CASSIPGSGNTIYF. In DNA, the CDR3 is TGTGCCAGCAGCATCCCAGGCTCTGGAAACACCATATATTTT.

CDR3 sequence reads: CASSLRVGRGYTF. In nucleotides, the CDR3 is TGCGCCAGCAGCTTGAGGGTAGGCCGGGGCTACACCTTC. V usage is TRBV5-1 and J usage is TRBJ1-2; D is undetermined. The CDR3 contains 13 residues. Germline lookup yields CDR1 SGHRS and CDR2 YFSETQ. The ends were cut back, 1 base at V and 8 bases at J, with 12 bases in the middle.

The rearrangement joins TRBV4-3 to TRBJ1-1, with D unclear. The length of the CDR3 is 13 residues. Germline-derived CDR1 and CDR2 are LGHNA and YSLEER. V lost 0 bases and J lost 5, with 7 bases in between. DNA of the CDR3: TGCGCCAGCAGCCAAGACGGGGAAACTGAAGCTTTCTTT. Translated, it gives CASSQDGETEAFF.

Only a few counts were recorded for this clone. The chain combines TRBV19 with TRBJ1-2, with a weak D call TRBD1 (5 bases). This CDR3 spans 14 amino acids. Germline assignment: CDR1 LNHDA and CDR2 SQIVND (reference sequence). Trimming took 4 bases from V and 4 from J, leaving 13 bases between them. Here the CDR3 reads CASSTGESAYGYTF. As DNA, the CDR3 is TGTGCCAGTAGTACGGGGGAATCGGCCTATGGCTACACCTTC.

In DNA form, the CDR3 reads TGCGCCAGCAGCTTGGAGGCCGGGACAGGGCTCCACGAGCAGTACTTC. Amino acids: CASSLEAGTGLHEQYF. The rearrangement uses TRBV5-1 and TRBJ2-7; 9 bases are shared with TRBD1. The CDR3 is 16 residues long. Germline loops: CDR1 SGHRS, CDR2 YFSETQ. Germline trimming cut 0 bases from V and 5 bases from J; bases unmatched to any gene: 9.

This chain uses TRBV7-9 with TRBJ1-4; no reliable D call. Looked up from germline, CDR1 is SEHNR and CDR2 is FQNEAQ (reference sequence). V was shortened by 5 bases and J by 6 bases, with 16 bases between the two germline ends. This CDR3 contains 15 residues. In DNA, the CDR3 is TGTGCCAGCAGCCCGACGGGAGTTGGGGATGAAAAACTGTTTTTT. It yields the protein CASSPTGVGDEKLFF.

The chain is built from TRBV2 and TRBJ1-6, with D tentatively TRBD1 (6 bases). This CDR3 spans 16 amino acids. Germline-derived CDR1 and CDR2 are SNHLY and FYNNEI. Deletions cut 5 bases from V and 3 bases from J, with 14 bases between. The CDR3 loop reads CASSLRGEVYNSPLHF. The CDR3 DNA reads TGTGCCAGCAGTCTCAGGGGTGAAGTCTATAATTCACCCCTCCACTTT.

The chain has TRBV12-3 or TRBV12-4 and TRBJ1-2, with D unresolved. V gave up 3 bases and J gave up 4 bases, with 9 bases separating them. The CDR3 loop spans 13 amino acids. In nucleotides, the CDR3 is TGTGCCAGCAGTTTTTGGGCCGGCTATGGCTACACCTTC. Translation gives CASSFWAGYGYTF.

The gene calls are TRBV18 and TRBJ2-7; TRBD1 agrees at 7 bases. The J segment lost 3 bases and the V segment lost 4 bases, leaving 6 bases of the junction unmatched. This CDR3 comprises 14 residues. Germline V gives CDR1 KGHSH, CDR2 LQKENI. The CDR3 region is CASSLDRASYEQYF. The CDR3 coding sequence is TGTGCCAGCTCACTCGACAGGGCGAGCTACGAGCAGTACTTC. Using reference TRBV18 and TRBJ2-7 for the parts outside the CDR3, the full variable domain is NAGVMQNPRHLVRRRGQEARLRCSPMKGHSHVYWYRQLPEEGLKFMVYLQKENIIDESGMPKERFSAEFPKEGPSILRIQQVVRGDSAAYFCASSLDRASYEQYFGPGTRLTVT.